This record looks at one T cell receptor beta chain sequence and its context. Its antigen is unknown. The repertoire was sequenced with immunoSEQ multiplex PCR; TCRdb's copy has only in-frame clones and lacks some. The data hold 65,000 to 95,000 clones, with about 83% observed a single time. V was cut by 3 bases and J by 6 bases, with 20 bases left in between. Germline V gene data show CDR1 as SGHRS and CDR2 as YFSETQ. This CDR3 is 16 amino acids long. This specimen belongs to a study of CD4 T cell repertoires in COVID-19. The overall study: CFSE-low cells expanded approximately eleven days with IL-2, then restimulated with other coronavirus spikes.

Study-level findings and limits: Suggested intraclonal diversification: top SARS-CoV-2-reactive clonotypes appeared in two or three memory subsets.

This chain uses TRBV5-1 with TRBJ2-3, with TRBD1 as a possible D gene (6 bases). The material sequenced was CD4+ T cells from peripheral blood, taken after recovery from COVID-19. This receptor was identified in a human donor who had COVID-19. The CDR3: CASSSYDRSRADTQYF. The DNA for the CDR3 is TGCGCCAGCAGCTCATACGACAGGTCGAGGGCGGATACGCAGTATTTT.